This TCR beta chain was sequenced in a study of blood T cell repertoires in COVID-19. The CDR3 extends over 13 amino acids. Germline CDR1 is DFQATT and CDR2 is SNEGSKA (reference sequence). The V segment lost 3 bases and the J segment 8 bases; nucleotides outside the gene matches: 6. Sequencing was performed with immunoSEQ multiplex PCR; in TCRdb, only in-frame clones are kept and a portion is missing. The sample lists 150,000 to 200,000 clones; around 80% were seen once. Sequencing was performed on peripheral blood. The clonotype originates from a man aged 25-45 years with active or convalescent COVID-19. The chain employs TRBV20-1 and TRBJ2-1, with TRBD1 matching over 8 bases. The CDR3 DNA follows: TGCAGTGCTAGTGACAGGGGAATTGATGAGCAGTTCTTC. Amino acids: CSASDRGIDEQFF.